This TCR beta chain was retrieved from a study of T cell repertoires in cytomegalovirus infection. Concerning this clonotype itself: Its antigen is unknown.

Trimming left V 3 bases short and J 1 base short, with 8 bases between. The CDR3 consists of 14 residues. Via MiXCR, TCRdb re-called the reads, giving one row per CDR3 protein. The sample lists about 830,000 distinct CDR3 sequences; less than 35% were seen once. The origin of this receptor is a human donor in good health (CMV status not recorded). Some clones in this sample may be carry-over from other donors' samples. The sequencing used cultured CD8+ T cells from PBMCs, collected from culture after CMV antigen stimulation. The chain is built from TRBV12-3 or TRBV12-4 and TRBJ2-3; D not certain. This CDR3 is CASSFAPGTDTQYF. CDR3 bases: TGTGCCAGCAGTTTCGCCCCAGGCACAGATACGCAGTATTTT.